This TCR beta chain was sequenced in a study of response to subunit inactivated influenza vaccine (dated by TCRdb to the late 2010s). Regarding the research as a whole: To follow how T cells responded to a trivalent subunit inactivated influenza vaccine, the researchers relied on deep quantitative profiling of the T cell receptor repertoire.

The CDR3 contains 11 residues, cysteine and phenylalanine counted. Only the CDR3 DNA stays, 33 bases, in frame from base 1. The junction shows trimming of 6 bases on V and 5 bases on J, plus 7 bases between the germline ends. For CDR1 and CDR2, the germline V gene lists SGHAT and FQNNGV. Results and caveats for the whole study, not just this receptor: According to the authors, only a limited number of new T cells may be recruited by each seasonal influenza vaccination.

Libraries were constructed by RT-PCR. The listed sequencing device is Illumina HiSeq 2500. Through fastp at Q25 and MiXCR, TCRdb rebuilt clones from the public reads, retaining in-frame beta chains. Rows with a matching CDR3 protein are joined into one entry that keeps the most common DNA and genes. This sample is represented by around 790,000 distinct CDR3 sequences; 20% to 25% of them were singletons. The ten largest clones represent roughly a tenth of the sample. With respect to this clonotype: Its antigen specificity is not known. Base quality data are lacking; no much larger clone is found one base away.

Sequencing was performed on PBMCs from blood, taken roughly 5 days after vaccination. This receptor chain uses TRBV11-2 and TRBJ1-1; no D gene is confidently identified. The receptor comes from a man in his fifties who received an inactivated influenza vaccine. Donor details come from another sample of the same person, matched by shared clones. The CDR3 has the sequence CASSRYTEAFF. In nucleotide form, the sequence is TGTGCCAGCAGTCGCTATACTGAAGCTTTCTTT. Where the CDR3 stops, the reference TRBV11-2 and TRBJ1-1 genes take over; the full variable domain is EAGVAQSPRYKIIEKRQSVAFWCNPISGHATLYWYQQILGQGPKLLIQFQNNGVVDDSQLPKDRFSAERLKGVDSTLKIQPAKLEDSAVYLCASSRYTEAFFGQGTRLTVV.